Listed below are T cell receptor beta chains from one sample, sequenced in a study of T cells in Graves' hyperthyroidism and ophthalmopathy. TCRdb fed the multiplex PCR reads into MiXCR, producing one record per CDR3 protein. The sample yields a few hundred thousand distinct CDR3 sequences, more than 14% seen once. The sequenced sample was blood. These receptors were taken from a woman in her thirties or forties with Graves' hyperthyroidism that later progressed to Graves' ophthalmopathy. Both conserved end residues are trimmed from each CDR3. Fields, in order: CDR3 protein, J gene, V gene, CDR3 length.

CDR3: ATSGPQGSLRETQY
J: TRBJ2-5
V: TRBV24-1
length: 14

CDR3: ASSWTVLYSNQPQH
J: TRBJ1-5
V: TRBV6-1
length: 14

CDR3: ASSGLAGGSQETQY
J: TRBJ2-5
V: TRBV2
length: 14

CDR3: ASRPWSGNIQY
J: TRBJ2-4
V: TRBV3-1
length: 11

CDR3: ASSSLGGTYEQY
J: TRBJ2-7
V: TRBV7-3
length: 12

CDR3: ASSLTGLGEKLF
J: TRBJ1-4
V: TRBV19
length: 12

CDR3: ASSESRAQY
J: TRBJ2-3
V: TRBV2
length: 9

CDR3: SARGAGSGNTIY
J: TRBJ1-3
V: TRBV20-1
length: 12

CDR3: ASSYGGQGISGANVLT
J: TRBJ2-6
V: TRBV6-5
length: 16

CDR3: ASIPIGSSGNTIY
J: TRBJ1-3
V: TRBV28
length: 13

CDR3: ASSFGTSLYNEQF
J: TRBJ2-1
V: TRBV13
length: 13

CDR3: ATSGGLGNQPQH
J: TRBJ1-5
V: TRBV6-1
length: 12

CDR3: ASSLEAGGRYNEQF
J: TRBJ2-1
V: TRBV28
length: 14

CDR3: ASSFGLDGYNEQF
J: TRBJ2-1
V: TRBV2
length: 13

CDR3: ASSLYGQSSYNSPLH
J: TRBJ1-6
V: TRBV7-8
length: 15

CDR3: ASSFFGRVDEQY
J: TRBJ2-7
V: TRBV5-1
length: 12

CDR3: ASSRDLWTYNEQF
J: TRBJ2-1
V: TRBV13
length: 13

CDR3: ASSLHRVSSNQPQH
J: TRBJ1-5
V: TRBV28
length: 14

CDR3: ASSLDRVRGYGYT
J: TRBJ1-2
V: TRBV5-1
length: 13

CDR3: ASSPGRSHEQC
J: TRBJ2-7
V: TRBV13
length: 11

CDR3: ASSLALTRETAPYEQY
J: TRBJ2-7
V: TRBV11-1
length: 16

CDR3: ASSLAPAQIVYNEQF
J: TRBJ2-1
V: TRBV5-1
length: 15

CDR3: ASSGLRGSYEQY
J: TRBJ2-7
V: TRBV2
length: 12

CDR3: ASSLRLMASPTGELF
J: TRBJ2-2
V: TRBV12-3/TRBV12-4
length: 15

CDR3: ASSLAEKWRGAYEQY
J: TRBJ2-7
V: TRBV7-9
length: 15

CDR3: ASTRDDPYEQY
J: TRBJ2-7
V: TRBV12-3/TRBV12-4
length: 11

CDR3: ASSVTGASEAF
J: TRBJ1-1
V: TRBV10-2
length: 11

CDR3: ASSPRKTDSNQPQH
J: TRBJ1-5
V: TRBV18
length: 14

CDR3: SAAKNKIAGKVGELF
J: TRBJ2-2
V: TRBV20-1
length: 15

CDR3: ASSFGQADNSPLH
J: TRBJ1-6
V: TRBV28
length: 13

CDR3: ASSMTTATYEQY
J: TRBJ2-7
V: TRBV19
length: 12

CDR3: ASSPGTGLARA
J: TRBJ2-6
V: TRBV7-3
length: 11

CDR3: ASGLVLGDPGGSNEQF
J: TRBJ2-1
V: TRBV12-5
length: 16

CDR3: ASSLGLAYYNEQF
J: TRBJ2-1
V: TRBV12-3/TRBV12-4
length: 13

CDR3: ASRGGREGNYEQY
J: TRBJ2-7
V: TRBV2
length: 13

CDR3: ASSQVLSSGGQTQY
J: TRBJ2-5
V: TRBV4-1
length: 14

CDR3: ASSQDRSWQGVNQPQH
J: TRBJ1-5
V: TRBV4-2
length: 16

CDR3: ASSIAGGAYNEQF
J: TRBJ2-1
V: TRBV19
length: 13

CDR3: ASSNGYEQY
J: TRBJ2-7
V: TRBV4-1
length: 9

CDR3: SARGDRGFLDEQY
J: TRBJ2-7
V: TRBV20-1
length: 13

CDR3: SVGIKPEDRGRNTEAF
J: TRBJ1-1
V: TRBV29-1
length: 16

CDR3: ASSTGLAFTYEQY
J: TRBJ2-7
V: TRBV19
length: 13

CDR3: SASVPGSGELF
J: TRBJ2-2
V: TRBV20-1
length: 11

CDR3: ASSVGLVGYEQY
J: TRBJ2-7
V: TRBV5-8
length: 12

CDR3: ASSEYLVPVSTEAF
J: TRBJ1-1
V: TRBV25-1
length: 14

CDR3: ASSLQGPYQPQH
J: TRBJ1-5
V: TRBV12-3/TRBV12-4
length: 12

CDR3: SARDRGQGTEAF
J: TRBJ1-1
V: TRBV20-1
length: 12

CDR3: ASSGAGRGEQF
J: TRBJ2-1
V: TRBV18
length: 11

CDR3: ASSSTAPNTEAF
J: TRBJ1-1
V: TRBV28
length: 12

CDR3: ASCGRVDEQY
J: TRBJ2-7
V: TRBV28
length: 10

CDR3: ASSQRGRHQETQY
J: TRBJ2-5
V: TRBV3-1
length: 13

CDR3: ASSLVQGVWGEKLF
J: TRBJ1-4
V: TRBV2
length: 14